Below are 14 T cell receptor beta chains sequenced from a single sample in a study of cytomegalovirus exposure and HLA in healthy donors. The study ran its PCR with 60 Vbeta and 13 Jbeta primers. Data came from immunoSEQ multiplex PCR; TCRdb stores just in-frame clones and leaves some out. This table has 95,000 to 100,000 clones, around 77% appearing once. The sequencing input was PBMCs. The receptors shown here come from a man between 35 and 55 years old in good health and CMV-seronegative.

The V gene is TRBV6-1, the J gene TRBJ2-7; 10 positions match TRBD2. CDR1 and CDR2 from the germline V gene are MNHNS and SASEGT. Losses at the gene ends were 7 bases for V and 6 bases for J; bases not matched to a gene: 9. The length of the CDR3 is 14 residues. This chain's CDR3 is CASNQAGGPREQYF. The CDR3 DNA reads TGTGCCAGCAACCAAGCGGGAGGGCCTCGCGAGCAGTACTTC.

The chain couples TRBV7-8 to TRBJ2-5; 8 nucleotides line up with TRBD1. Germline loops: CDR1 SGHVS, CDR2 FQNEAQ. V lost 5 bases, J lost 4 bases, and 9 bases stayed unmatched. This CDR3 has 15 residues. In DNA form, the CDR3 reads TGTGCCAGCAGCCCAACTCAGGGGGCAAGAGAGACCCAGTACTTC. This encodes CASSPTQGARETQYF.

The table lists this clone with a count of one. The chain links TRBV5-4 to TRBJ1-2; possible D gene TRBD1, 6 bases. The CDR3 extends over 16 amino acids. Trimming removed 4 bases at V and 0 bases at J, with 16 bases between. Germline loops: CDR1 SGHNT, CDR2 YYREEE (reference sequence). DNA for the CDR3: TGTGCCAGCAGCAGGGCGGGGGGCGAGTCTAACTATGGCTACACCTTC. Residues: CASSRAGGESNYGYTF.

The V and J genes are TRBV18 and TRBJ2-5; tentative D call: TRBD1 (5 bases). The germline V and J ends were trimmed by 3 bases and 1 base, with 12 bases remaining between them. This CDR3 comprises 15 residues. Germline-derived CDR1 and CDR2 are KGHSH and LQKENI. The CDR3 spells CASSPELGAQETQYF. The DNA of the CDR3 is TGTGCCAGCTCACCCGAATTAGGGGCCCAAGAGACCCAGTACTTC.

This chain links TRBV5-5 with TRBJ2-3, with 7 bases identical to TRBD1. V lost 1 base and J lost 6; bases outside the gene matches: 5. CDR1 and CDR2 from the germline V gene are SGHKS and YYEKEE (reference sequence). CDR3 size: 14 residues. The CDR3 sequence is CASSLRAGGDTQYF. Written as DNA, the CDR3 is TGTGCCAGCAGCTTGAGGGCAGGGGGTGATACGCAGTATTTT.

The CDR3 nucleotides are TGTGCCAGCAGTTGGACAGGGTGGGAGAGCGAGCAGTACTTC. Translated, it gives CASSWTGWESEQYF. This sequence joins TRBV5-4 and TRBJ2-7; 8 bases match TRBD1. Per germline, CDR1 SGHNT and CDR2 YYREEE (reference sequence). The CDR3 length is 14 residues. Trimming took 5 bases from V and 6 from J; bases not matched to a gene: 10.

J is TRBJ2-2 and V is TRBV5-4; 7 bases match TRBD2. V lost 4 bases, J lost 5 bases, and 5 bases stayed unmatched. The CDR3 consists of 14 residues. Germline lookup yields CDR1 SGHNT and CDR2 YYREEE (reference sequence). The CDR3 DNA is TGTGCCAGCAGCCCCGGGGGGAGGACCGGGGAGCTGTTTTTT. This sequence encodes CASSPGGRTGELFF.

This clone was picked up one time. This chain joins TRBV7-8 and TRBJ2-7; D might be TRBD2 (6 bases). This CDR3 comprises 15 residues. The germline gives CDR1 SGHVS, CDR2 FQNEAQ. V was cut by 0 bases and J by 3 bases, with 12 bases left in between. CDR3 in DNA: TGTGCCAGCAGCTTAGCGGAGGGACCCAGCTACGAGCAGTACTTC. This gives the protein CASSLAEGPSYEQYF. Supplemented by reference TRBV7-8 and TRBJ2-7, the full variable domain reads GAGVSQSPRYKVAKRGQDVALRCDPISGHVSLFWYQQALGQGPEFLTYFQNEAQLDKSGLPSDRFFAERPEGSVSTLKIQRTQQEDSAVYLCASSLAEGPSYEQYFGPGTRLTVT.

The chain couples TRBV5-1 to TRBJ1-6; D ambiguous. CDR1 is SGHRS and CDR2 is YFSETQ in the germline V gene. The CDR3 totals 15 residues. With 0 bases removed from V and 5 bases from J, the gap between germline ends came to 9 bases. The CDR3 nucleotides are TGCGCCAGCAGCTTGGATGGGAGAAATAATTCACCCCTCCACTTT. This sequence encodes CASSLDGRNNSPLHF.

The chain uses TRBV7-9 and TRBJ2-7, with 12 bases identical to TRBD2. The germline V gene encodes CDR1 SEHNR and CDR2 FQNEAQ (reference sequence). The CDR3 consists of 19 residues. Unmatched junction bases numbered 10, after V lost 0 bases and J lost 1 base. The CDR3 DNA follows: TGTGCCAGCAGCTTAGCGCTAACGGCTAGCGGGAGGGGATCCTACGAGCAGTACTTC. Amino acids: CASSLALTASGRGSYEQYF.

The J gene is TRBJ1-4, the V gene TRBV10-3; 10 bases line up with TRBD1. The CDR3 covers 16 residues. CDR1 is ENHRY and CDR2 is SYGVKD in the germline V gene. Trimming removed 2 bases from V and 3 bases from J; junction bases left unmatched: 3. DNA of the CDR3: TGTGCCATCAGTGAGCGGGACAGGGGAGCTAATGAAAAACTGTTTTTT. Protein: CAISERDRGANEKLFF.

The J gene is TRBJ1-4, the V gene TRBV10-3; no definite D call. The CDR3 is made up of 13 amino acids. Germline assignment: CDR1 ENHRY and CDR2 SYGVKD. V was pared by 6 bases and J by 8 bases, with 13 bases between. The CDR3 DNA reads as TGTGCCATCAGGGACGGAGGACGAGAAAAACTGTTTTTT. Its protein is CAIRDGGREKLFF.

The chain couples TRBV7-8 to TRBJ1-3, with D perhaps TRBD1 (5 bases). Trimming left V 5 bases short and J 6 bases short, with 11 bases between. Germline loops: CDR1 SGHVS, CDR2 FQNEAQ. The CDR3 spans 13 residues. The DNA of the CDR3 is TGTGCCAGCAGCGAAAACAGGAAAAACACCATATATTTT. Translated, it gives CASSENRKNTIYF.

The chain employs TRBV18 and TRBJ2-7; the D gene is possibly TRBD2 (5 bases). The CDR3 loop spans 12 amino acids. V lost 8 bases and J lost 1, with 9 bases in between. Germline CDR1 KGHSH, CDR2 LQKENI. The DNA of the CDR3 is TGTGCCAGCGTCGGGGTTTCCTACGAGCAGTACTTC. It specifies CASVGVSYEQYF.